These T cell receptor beta chains were read from a single sample in a study of cytomegalovirus exposure and HLA in healthy donors. Repertoires were generated with immunoSEQ multiplex PCR, while TCRdb's copy carries only in-frame clones and drops some. The repertoire includes about 180,000 clones, around nine tenths of them detected once, and approximately 1.4% sits in the top ten. Sequencing was performed on PBMCs. The origin of the receptors is a woman in her 30s in good health and CMV-seronegative. The CDR3 runs from the conserved cysteine through the conserved F or W. The D gene is left open where the match is weak. A clone size is listed for some rows: how often the clone was seen (once, few, many), or a class if it is expanded.

TRBD1	15	TRBV2	TRBJ1-5	.	TGTGCCAGCAGTGGGCGGGGACAGCCCAATCAGCCCCAGCATTTT	CASSGRGQPNQPQHF
TRBD1	15	TRBV6-5	TRBJ1-2	.	TGTGCCAGCAGGACCGGGACAGGGGGCTACTATGGCTACACCTTC	CASRTGTGGYYGYTF
TRBD1	16	TRBV27	TRBJ1-2	.	TGTGCCAGCAGTTTATCTCCAGGGGGCGCAACCTATGGCTACACCTTC	CASSLSPGGATYGYTF
.	14	TRBV6-1	TRBJ1-2	.	TGTGCCAGCAGTGAACTTGACAGTTACTATGGCTACACCTTC	CASSELDSYYGYTF
TRBD1	15	TRBV6-1	TRBJ2-7	once	TGTGCCAGCAGTACCGGGACAGGGGGGGTCTACGAGCAGTACTTC	CASSTGTGGVYEQYF
.	14	TRBV5-4	TRBJ2-3	.	TGTGCCAGCAGCTTGCTAGGCTTCACAGATACGCAGTATTTT	CASSLLGFTDTQYF
TRBD2	17	TRBV23-1	TRBJ2-7	.	TGCGCCAGCAGTTTAACTAGCGGGGGGGCAGAGTCCTACGAGCAGTACTTC	CASSLTSGGAESYEQYF
TRBD1	16	TRBV19	TRBJ2-3	.	TGTGCCAGTAGTAGAAGACAGGGGGTTATCACAGATACGCAGTATTTT	CASSRRQGVITDTQYF
.	15	TRBV6-1	TRBJ1-1	.	TGTGCCAGCAGCCAATTCGGAGGTTTGGGCACTGAAGCTTTCTTT	CASSQFGGLGTEAFF
TRBD2	15	TRBV29-1	TRBJ2-3	.	TGCAGCGTGGGACTAGCGAAATCAGGCACAGATACGCAGTATTTT	CSVGLAKSGTDTQYF
TRBD2	13	TRBV29-1	TRBJ2-5	.	TGCAGCGTTGGACTAGCACTTCAAGAGACCCAGTACTTC	CSVGLALQETQYF
TRBD1	16	TRBV5-1	TRBJ2-5	.	TGCGCCAGCAGCTTGGAAGGGACAGGACGCCAAGAGACCCAGTACTTC	CASSLEGTGRQETQYF
TRBD1	15	TRBV6-6	TRBJ1-5	.	TGTGCCAGCAGTTACGCAGGGGGCCCCAATCAGCCCCAGCATTTT	CASSYAGGPNQPQHF
TRBD2	15	TRBV6-5	TRBJ2-5	.	TGTGCCAGCACACCCTCAGCGGGGGGGACCGGGTCCCAGTACTTC	CASTPSAGGTGSQYF
.	14	TRBV4-2	TRBJ2-3	.	TGTGCCAGCAGCCAAGAACCTAAGAGGAGTACGCAGTATTTT	CASSQEPKRSTQYF
.	15	TRBV19	TRBJ2-1	.	TGTGCCAGTAGTATATCCGGGACACCCTACAATGAGCAGTTCTTC	CASSISGTPYNEQFF
.	14	TRBV27	TRBJ2-7	once	TGTGCCAGCAGTCCCGGGACACCACTCTACGAGCAGTACTTC	CASSPGTPLYEQYF
TRBD1	14	TRBV5-4	TRBJ1-3	.	TGTGCCAGCAGCGACAGGGGGCTTGGAAACACCATATATTTT	CASSDRGLGNTIYF
TRBD2	14	TRBV5-1	TRBJ2-1	.	TGCGCCAGCAGCTCAAGCGGGGGCTACAATGAGCAGTTCTTC	CASSSSGGYNEQFF
TRBD1	13	TRBV30	TRBJ1-1	.	TGTGCCTGGCGAAGGGACAGGGACACTGAAGCTTTCTTT	CAWRRDRDTEAFF
TRBD2	17	TRBV6-4	TRBJ2-1	few	TGTGCCAGCAGTGACGGCCCCAGCGGGGGGGCCGGGCATGAGCAGTTCTTC	CASSDGPSGGAGHEQFF
.	14	TRBV5-4	TRBJ1-6	.	TGTGCCAGCAGCCAGACAGTGGATAATTCACCCCTCCACTTT	CASSQTVDNSPLHF
TRBD1	17	TRBV5-1	TRBJ2-7	.	TGCGCCAGCAGCTTGGAGGGGGCCAGTCTTTACTCCTACGAGCAGTACTTC	CASSLEGASLYSYEQYF
.	13	TRBV6-5	TRBJ2-3	once	TGTGCCAGCAGGGGCCTGGTGGCAGATACGCAGTATTTT	CASRGLVADTQYF
.	16	TRBV5-4	TRBJ2-1	once	TGTGCCAGCAGCTTGGGGACACCGGGCTCCTACAATGAGCAGTTCTTC	CASSLGTPGSYNEQFF
TRBD1	13	TRBV6-1	TRBJ1-4	once	TGTGCCAGGACGAAACAGGGGGGAGAAAAACTGTTTTTT	CARTKQGGEKLFF
TRBD2	16	TRBV5-1	TRBJ2-5	.	TGCGCCAGCAGCTTGGAAGTGCGGGGGGTCCAAGAGACCCAGTACTTC	CASSLEVRGVQETQYF
TRBD2	15	TRBV19	TRBJ2-1	once	TGTGCCAGTCGACTAGCGGGGGGGGGATACAATGAGCAGTTCTTC	CASRLAGGGYNEQFF
.	16	TRBV4-1	TRBJ1-4	.	TGCGCCAGCAGCCAAACGAACCGGGAGACTAATGAAAAACTGTTTTTT	CASSQTNRETNEKLFF
.	13	TRBV5-1	TRBJ1-1	.	TGCGCCAGCAGCTTGGGTGTGGCAACTGAAGCTTTCTTT	CASSLGVATEAFF
.	14	TRBV27	TRBJ1-1	.	TGTGCCAGCAGTCTAGCCGAGGGGAACACTGAAGCTTTCTTT	CASSLAEGNTEAFF
TRBD2	16	TRBV4-2	TRBJ2-7	.	TGTGCCAGCAGCCAAGAAGGGACTAGCGGGAGCTACGAGCAGTACTTC	CASSQEGTSGSYEQYF
TRBD2	15	TRBV7-9	TRBJ2-3	.	TGTGCCAGCAGCCCAGCGGGGGGCGGGGCAGATACGCAGTATTTT	CASSPAGGGADTQYF
TRBD1	18	TRBV18	TRBJ1-6	.	TGTGCCAGCTCCCCCATCCCCAGGGGGAGCTCCTATAATTCACCCCTCCACTTT	CASSPIPRGSSYNSPLHF
TRBD1	14	TRBV2	TRBJ1-2	.	TGTGCCAGCAGGCAACAGGGGGCGAGCTATGGCTACACCTTC	CASRQQGASYGYTF
.	15	TRBV7-6	TRBJ2-2	.	TGTGCCAGCAGCCAAAGCCCCGCGGGTGCCGGGGAGCTGTTTTTT	CASSQSPAGAGELFF
.	15	TRBV5-1	TRBJ1-1	.	TGCGCCAGCAGCCTCATTAGGGGTCGAAACACTGAAGCTTTCTTT	CASSLIRGRNTEAFF
.	14	TRBV27	TRBJ2-7	.	TGTGCCAGCAGTTTACGGGGTGGGCGATACGAGCAGTACTTC	CASSLRGGRYEQYF
TRBD1	17	TRBV13	TRBJ1-2	once	TGTGCCAGCAGCTTAGGCCGTCTCACAGGGGAATCGTATGGCTACACCTTC	CASSLGRLTGESYGYTF
.	16	TRBV4-3	TRBJ1-6	.	TGCGCCAGCAGCCAGTTACAGGGTGTCGATTCGTCACCCCTCCACTTT	CASSQLQGVDSSPLHF
.	16	TRBV2	TRBJ1-4	once	TGTGCCAGCAGTATTCCGAGGGAGGCAACTAATGAAAAACTGTTTTTT	CASSIPREATNEKLFF
.	15	TRBV6-1	TRBJ2-7	.	TGTGCCAGCAGTGGAATACCCGACACCTCCTACGAGCAGTACTTC	CASSGIPDTSYEQYF
TRBD1	15	TRBV6-1	TRBJ2-7	.	TGTGCCAGCAGTGAGGGGGGGACAGGGGTCTACGAGCAGTACTTC	CASSEGGTGVYEQYF
.	14	TRBV7-2	TRBJ1-1	.	TGTGCCAGCAGCCGGGAAGGCCTGAACACTGAAGCTTTCTTT	CASSREGLNTEAFF
.	15	TRBV9	TRBJ1-6	.	TGTGCCAGCAGCGTAGGGGGGCCTAATAATTCACCCCTCCACTTT	CASSVGGPNNSPLHF
TRBD1	16	TRBV4-1	TRBJ2-2	.	TGCGCCAGCAGCCAACCGGACAGGGCGTCATCCGGGGAGCTGTTTTTT	CASSQPDRASSGELFF
TRBD1	14	TRBV2	TRBJ2-2	.	TGTGCCAGCAGATACAGGGGGAACACCGGGGAGCTGTTTTTT	CASRYRGNTGELFF
.	16	TRBV4-1	TRBJ2-5	.	TGCGCCAGCAGCCAAGTTCAGGGCCGGGCTGAGGAGACCCAGTACTTC	CASSQVQGRAEETQYF
.	15	TRBV6-1	TRBJ2-5	.	TGTGCCAGCAGTGAAATGCGAGGGTTTGGGGAGACCCAGTACTTC	CASSEMRGFGETQYF
.	13	TRBV19	TRBJ1-2	.	TGTGCCAGTAGTATTGTCAGAAACTATGGCTACACCTTC	CASSIVRNYGYTF
.	12	TRBV19	TRBJ1-1	.	TGTGCCAGTAGTAAGGAGGGGACTGAAGCTTTCTTT	CASSKEGTEAFF
.	13	TRBV19	TRBJ1-5	.	TGTGCCAGTAGTATAAATTATGTGCAGCCCCAGCATTTT	CASSINYVQPQHF
.	13	TRBV7-9	TRBJ1-1	.	TGTGCCAGCAGATTAACGGGGAACACTGAAGCTTTCTTT	CASRLTGNTEAFF